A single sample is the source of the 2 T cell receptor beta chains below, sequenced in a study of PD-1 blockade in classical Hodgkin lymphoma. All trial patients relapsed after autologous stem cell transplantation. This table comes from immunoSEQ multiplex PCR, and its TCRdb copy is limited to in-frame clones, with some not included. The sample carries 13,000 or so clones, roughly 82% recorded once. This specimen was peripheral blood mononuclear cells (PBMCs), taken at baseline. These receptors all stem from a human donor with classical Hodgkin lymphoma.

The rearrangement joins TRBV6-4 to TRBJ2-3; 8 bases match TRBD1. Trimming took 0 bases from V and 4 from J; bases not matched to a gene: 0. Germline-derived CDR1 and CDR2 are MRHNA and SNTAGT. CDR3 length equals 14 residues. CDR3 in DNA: TGTGCCAGCAGTGACTCACAGGGGGCAGATACGCAGTATTTT. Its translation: CASSDSQGADTQYF.

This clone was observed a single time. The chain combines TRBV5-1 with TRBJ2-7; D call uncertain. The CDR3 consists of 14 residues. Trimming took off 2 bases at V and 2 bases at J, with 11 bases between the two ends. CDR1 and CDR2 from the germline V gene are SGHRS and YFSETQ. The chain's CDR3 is CASSFDGLAYEQYF. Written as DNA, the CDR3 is TGCGCCAGCAGCTTTGACGGTTTAGCCTACGAGCAGTACTTC.